This is a list of T cell receptor beta chains from one sample in a study of cytomegalovirus exposure and HLA in healthy donors. The method was immunoSEQ multiplex PCR; TCRdb's version includes in-frame clones alone and lacks a portion of them. The repertoire holds more than 85,000 clones, roughly three quarters seen once, with roughly 3.7% in the top ten. Sequenced sample: PBMCs. These receptors originate from a female donor in good health and CMV-seropositive. Each CDR3 is given without its conserved first and last residue. The D gene is left open where the match is weak.

d_call	v_call	j_call	cdr3_aa
-	TRBV5-1	TRBJ2-3	ASSWTLVVGGDTQY
-	TRBV30	TRBJ2-6	AWSAPRSATGANVLT
TRBD2	TRBV9	TRBJ2-1	ASSVVTLAGDSYNEQF
TRBD2	TRBV2	TRBJ2-1	ASSESRGGLNEQF
TRBD2	TRBV2	TRBJ2-1	AIRSGKSSYNEQF
-	TRBV30	TRBJ1-4	AWSRRRGTLPNEKLF
-	TRBV11-2	TRBJ1-1	ACALGQTVEAF
-	TRBV30	TRBJ2-3	AWSVRGDTQY
TRBD2	TRBV6-1	TRBJ2-1	ASSKGGLAANEQF
TRBD1	TRBV5-1	TRBJ1-1	ASSRDSLNTEAF
-	TRBV7-2	TRBJ2-5	ASSPGGGQETQY
TRBD2	TRBV10-3	TRBJ2-1	ATDADIAGAHREQF
-	TRBV6-1	TRBJ2-5	ASNRAGGGRTQY
-	TRBV10-3	TRBJ2-1	AISDSASSYNEQF
-	TRBV4-3	TRBJ1-4	ASSERVNEKLF
-	TRBV4-3	TRBJ1-5	ASSQAGFGQPQH
-	TRBV6-6	TRBJ2-1	ASSSPRGVGHNEQF
-	TRBV15	TRBJ2-1	ATSRDLRDEQF
TRBD1	TRBV6-5	TRBJ1-2	ASSLTGVRYGYT
TRBD2	TRBV7-9	TRBJ2-3	SSSLVALADTDTQY
TRBD2	TRBV5-4	TRBJ2-3	ASSSVSGKSTDTQY
-	TRBV4-2	TRBJ2-3	ASSRGASTDTQY
-	TRBV6-5	TRBJ2-7	ASSYEGYEQY
-	TRBV29-1	TRBJ2-7	SVRQALSYEQY
-	TRBV11-1	TRBJ2-7	ASSLGPGSYEQY
-	TRBV6-1	TRBJ2-7	ASLKQTGSYEQY
-	TRBV11-2	TRBJ1-6	ASSLGMGPNSPLH
TRBD1	TRBV7-8	TRBJ1-1	ASSLRTGETEAF
-	TRBV6-6	TRBJ1-4	ASSYGPNEKLF